This TCR beta chain derives from a study of blood T cell repertoires in COVID-19. Study context: T cells, B-cell-depleted T cells, or PBMCs provided the cDNA or gDNA that served as material.

In the authors' methods: How many nucleated cells were present was estimated from reference gene primer amplification. Assay: immunoSEQ multiplex PCR; the TCRdb copy retains only in-frame clones and omits some. The V and J calls and clone size were taken over from that table, and D and trimming were inferred from the DNA. The data show approximately 97,000 clones, with around 87% seen just once and just under 20% held by the top ten. Germline V gene lookup returns CDR1 SGDLS and CDR2 YYNGEE. The V end lost 3 bases, the J end lost 0 bases, and 10 bases lay between the germline ends. The CDR3 length is 15 residues. This clone appeared once.

The specimen was peripheral blood. This sequence joins TRBV9 and TRBJ2-1, with D possibly matching TRBD2 (5 bases). The sequence came from a human donor in a cohort sampled during active COVID-19. The CDR3 DNA reads as TGTGCCAGCAGCGCCACTAGTAGCTCCTACAATGAGCAGTTCTTC. Amino acids: CASSATSSSYNEQFF. The entire variable domain, with the rest obtained from reference TRBV9 and TRBJ2-1, is as follows: DSGVTQTPKHLITATGQRVTLRCSPRSGDLSVYWYQQSLDQGLQFLIQYYNGEERAKGNILERFSAQQFPDLHSELNLSSLELGDSALYFCASSATSSSYNEQFFGPGTRLTVL.